This T cell receptor (beta chain) was sequenced during a study of T cells in Graves' hyperthyroidism and ophthalmopathy (dated by TCRdb to between 2018 and 2021). Notes on the research overall: Peripheral blood was sampled at the time of initial diagnosis, prior to any treatment. In several Graves' hyperthyroidism patients, the study also compared T-cell repertoires from thyroid tissue with T-cell repertoires from blood. Prospective prediction of ophthalmopathy was tested in an independent validation cohort consisting of about 20 hyperthyroidism patients and approximately 16 patients who later progressed to ophthalmopathy. To identify distinguishing TCR V-J signatures, a discovery cohort of 90 to 100 patients was used, comprising some 43 with Graves' ophthalmopathy and about 59 with stable Graves' hyperthyroidism. Following sampling, methimazole starting at 30 mg daily was given to hyperthyroidism patients, and high-dose intravenous methylprednisolone was given to ophthalmopathy patients. The 95 to 100 discovery patients were randomly divided into training and test sets at a 7:3 ratio. TCR Vbeta CDR3 sequencing of approximately 140 peripheral blood samples (approximately 44 ophthalmopathy, about 75 hyperthyroidism and roughly 17 progressor patients) is reported in the paper. Overall study outcomes, separate from this receptor: A 13 V-J signature model separated ophthalmopathy from stable hyperthyroidism, with roughly 88% sensitivity and roughly 81% specificity in cross-validation and 80%/75% in testing. Most expanded thyroid clonotypes (frequency above 0.001) were also detected in blood, a finding suggesting that blood repertoires may reflect thyroid immune responses. No statistical method was used to set the sample size in advance, and investigators knew the group allocation. In validation, the model predicted progression to ophthalmopathy a median of about 6 months before onset, with around 70% sensitivity and roughly 77% specificity.

Hyperthyroidism patients were newly diagnosed, had a disease duration of under 2 months, and were aged 18 to 65 years. Any patient with an uncontrolled infection, another autoimmune disease, pregnancy or lactation was excluded. Diagnoses were established on the basis of clinical symptoms, serum thyroxine and TRAb, thyroid ultrasound, and orbital computed tomography. For progressor patients, blood was drawn at the first diagnosis of hyperthyroidism, before any ophthalmopathy symptoms had appeared. PBMCs were isolated from around 10 ml of fresh peripheral blood by Ficoll-Paque density gradient centrifugation. Progressor patients were first diagnosed with Graves' hyperthyroidism and then developed ophthalmopathy during follow-up. Total RNA was extracted using Trizol reagent, and RNA quality was assessed on an Agilent 2100 Bioanalyzer. TCR beta CDR3 regions were amplified from RNA transcripts. A first-round RT-PCR of the TCR CDR3 used the HTBI primer set with the Qiagen OneStep RT-PCR kit. Libraries were constructed in a second round of multiplex PCR, after which size selection and purification were carried out. Paired-end sequencing of the libraries was performed with 100 bp reads on an Illumina HiSeq2000. The source study handled its data this way. SOAPnuke was used to process the raw data, with reads discarded if the reads contained adapters or uncalled bases, had a mean Phred below 15, or lacked an exact constant-primer or identifier match. COPE v1.2.5 was used to merge the high-quality paired reads, and each unique nucleotide sequence was defined as a clonotype. MiTCR v1.1 was used to align the clonotypes against IMGT TRBV, TRBD and TRBJ reference segments. Analysis was restricted to V-J combinations with a frequency above 0.0001, which covered roughly 99% of repertoires. A TCS score was defined as the ratio between F50 (clonal expansion) and ExV (chaos), using BLOSUM62-based TCRdist between CDR3 peptides within each V-J. Welch's t-statistics and random forest reduced 500 to 650 V-J features to around 14, which were used in a naive Bayes classifier (R e1071). Starting from the raw public reads, TCRdb applied fastp trimming at Q25, assembled clones with MiXCR and retained in-frame beta chains. Each entry merges the rows of one CDR3 protein and shows their most common DNA and genes. TCRdb assigned the V and J calls; the authors' analysis was not used. Here the sample has some 150,000 distinct CDR3 sequences; approximately 20% occur a single time. The ten top clones hold over 60% of the sample.

This clonotype was observed many times. What antigen it recognizes has not been identified. Base qualities are missing; no much larger clone stands one base away. From its cysteine to its phenylalanine, the CDR3 spans 14 amino acids. The entry retains the CDR3 DNA only, 42 bases that are in frame from base 1. Trimming leaves V shorter by 4 bases and J shorter by 5 bases, with the junction holding 2 bases beyond the gene matches. CDR1 and CDR2 were assigned from the germline V gene as SNHLY and FYNNEI. Sequenced sample: blood. The receptor comes from a woman in her fifties or sixties with Graves' hyperthyroidism that later progressed to Graves' ophthalmopathy. The chain is encoded by TRBV2 joined to TRBJ2-2, and TRBD1 matches 9 of the central bases. The DNA sequence is given as TGTGCCAGCAGTGTTGACAGGGGGACCGGGGAGCTGTTTTTT. This gives the protein CASSVDRGTGELFF.